The sequence of this T cell receptor (beta chain) was determined in a study of blood T cells in healthy people across ages. Study in general: About one barcoded TCR beta cDNA was captured per two T cells.

J was trimmed by 7 bases and V by 4 bases; bases with no gene match: 13. The CDR3 runs 15 residues. Germline V lookup: CDR1 MGHRA, CDR2 YSYEKL. Primers used in a second PCR of about 6 to 11 cycles were a sample-barcoded 5' primer and a J-beta primer mix. Each CDR3 protein gets one entry after TCRdb re-called the 5' RACE reads with MiXCR. The sample shows around 900,000 distinct CDR3 sequences, roughly 47% of them seen only once. The sample holds one count of this clonotype. A much larger clone is a single base away; this may be a read error. This chain connects TRBV4-1 to TRBJ2-7; 7 bases map to TRBD2. The origin of this receptor is a woman in her sixties in good health. Sequenced input: blood. DNA for the CDR3: TGCGCCAGCAGCCTGGGGCGGGGGAACTACAATGAGCAGTACTTC. Translation gives CASSLGRGNYNEQYF.